The 32 T cell receptor beta chains reported below all come from one sample, sequenced in a study of prognosis after radiotherapy for stage I lung cancer. Two-round multiplex PCR amplified TCR beta CDR3 from genomic DNA. Primers (each specific to one TRBV or TRBJ gene) were used in first-round PCR. TCRdb processed the multiplex PCR reads anew with MiXCR; each CDR3 protein has one entry. The sample carries some 30,000 distinct CDR3 sequences, approximately 51% recorded once. The sample in question was PBMCs, obtained before or after stereotactic body radiation therapy (not recorded which). These receptors were taken from a donor aged 50 or older with non-small cell lung cancer.

This clonotype has a count of ten or more. This rearrangement joins TRBV19 to TRBJ2-1, with D perhaps matching TRBD1 (7 bases). CDR3 size: 14 residues. CDR1 LNHDA and CDR2 SQIVND come from the germline V gene (reference sequence). Trimming took off 11 bases at V and 7 bases at J, with 21 bases between the two ends. This CDR3 is CAAQGGRYGNEQFF. DNA for the CDR3: TGTGCCGCCCAGGGGGGTCGGTACGGGAATGAGCAGTTCTTC.

V and J are TRBV7-2 and TRBJ1-2, with D tentatively TRBD1 (5 bases). V lost 7 bases and J 3 bases, leaving 15 bases between the germline ends. CDR3 length: 14 residues. Germline CDR1 is SGHTA and CDR2 is FQGNSA. The CDR3: CASNTYGDHYGYTF. Written as DNA, the CDR3 is TGTGCCAGCAACACTTATGGGGACCACTATGGCTACACCTTC.

Points on this clonotype: A far larger clone differs by one base, so this is likely a read error. This rearrangement joins TRBV6-5 to TRBJ2-1, with unresolved D. V gave up 2 bases and J gave up 10 bases, with 18 bases separating them. The CDR3 covers 15 residues. CDR1 is MNHEY, CDR2 SVGAGI, per germline. The CDR3 DNA reads as TGTGCCAGCAGTTACCCCAATTTTGTTTTTAACGAGCAGTTCTTC. Amino acids: CASSYPNFVFNEQFF.

Regarding this clonotype: Mismatch with germline at one junction end may stem from a read error. V gene TRBV27 combines with J gene TRBJ2-2; 7 bases align to TRBD2. The CDR3 has 16 amino acids. Germline CDR1 is MNHEY and CDR2 is SMNVEV (reference sequence). CDR3 sequence: CASSFRASGETGELFF. CDR3 DNA: TGTGCCAGTAGTTTCCGGGCTAGCGGAGAAACCGGGGAGCTGTTTTTT.

Points on this clonotype: Since a far larger clone is one base different, this is likely a read error. The chain recombines TRBV7-9 with TRBJ2-1; D unresolved. V was clipped by 7 bases and J by 3 bases, with 16 bases between them. Germline lookup yields CDR1 SEHNR and CDR2 FQNEAQ (reference sequence). There are 15 residues in the CDR3. The CDR3 region has the DNA TGTGCCAGCATCTTCACGCACGGAAGCTACAATGAGCAGTTCTTC. Protein product: CASIFTHGSYNEQFF.

There are many counts of this clonotype. J is TRBJ2-7 and V is TRBV5-1, with 13 bases that match TRBD2. There are 19 residues in the CDR3. The ends lost 2 bases at V and 4 bases at J; junction bases unmatched: 15. CDR1 and CDR2 from the germline V gene are SGHRS and YFSETQ. CDR3 sequence (DNA): TGCGCCAGCAGCTTTGGGTACCTTGGACTAGCGGGAGTCCCTTACGAGCAGTACTTC. Translated: CASSFGYLGLAGVPYEQYF.

The sample holds many counts of this clonotype. The rearrangement links TRBV12-5 to TRBJ1-1; D is undetermined. Trimming shortened V by 7 bases and J by 2 bases, and 14 bases separated the two germline ends. The CDR3 contains 14 residues. Germline CDR1 reads LGHNT; CDR2 reads FRNRAP. The CDR3: CASAPPPKNTEAFF. In nucleotides, the CDR3 is TGTGCTAGTGCCCCCCCCCCTAAAAACACTGAAGCTTTCTTT.

In its sample, this clonotype was seen many times. This rearrangement joins TRBV20-1 to TRBJ2-5, with 8 nucleotides matching TRBD2. CDR1 is DFQATT and CDR2 is SNEGSKA in the germline V gene (reference sequence). The CDR3 extends over 13 amino acids. CDR3 DNA sequence: TGCAGCGGGGACCGGGAGGGATCGGCGACCCAGTACTTC. It specifies CSGDREGSATQYF.

This clonotype was picked up many times. The V and J genes are TRBV2 and TRBJ2-1, with 7 nucleotides matching TRBD1. Unmatched junction bases numbered 5, after V lost 8 bases and J lost 4 bases. Germline CDR1 SNHLY, CDR2 FYNNEI. This CDR3 contains 13 residues. CDR3 loop: CASQGDRYNEQFF. DNA for the CDR3: TGTGCCAGCCAGGGGGACCGGTACAATGAGCAGTTCTTC. The full variable domain, with the rest looked up from reference TRBV2 and TRBJ2-1, is EPEVTQTPSHQVTQMGQEVILRCVPISNHLYFYWYRQILGQKVEFLVSFYNNEISEKSEIFDDQFSVERPDGSNFTLKIRSTKLEDSAMYFCASQGDRYNEQFFGPGTRLTVL.

This clonotype was seen repeatedly, ten times or more. The CDR3: CASMLYPGREAFF. For the CDR3, the DNA is TGTGCCAGCATGCTATATCCGGGACGAGAAGCTTTCTTT. The chain couples TRBV6-1 to TRBJ1-1; the D gene is possibly TRBD1 (5 bases). CDR3 length: 13 residues. Germline CDR1 MNHNS, CDR2 SASEGT. With 7 bases removed from V and 8 bases from J, the gap between germline ends came to 17 bases.

This rearrangement joins TRBV7-2 to TRBJ2-1, with 7 nucleotides matching TRBD2. After removal of 6 bases from V and 4 bases from J, the junction contained 15 bases not matched to a gene. CDR3 length equals 17 residues. The germline V gene has CDR1 SGHTA and CDR2 FQGNSA. Here the CDR3 reads CASRARGRLAAYNEQFF. DNA of the CDR3: TGTGCCAGCAGAGCCAGAGGTAGACTAGCTGCTTACAATGAGCAGTTCTTC.

To note about this clonotype: A far larger clone is a single base away, which makes a read error likely. J is TRBJ2-1 and V is TRBV6-2 or TRBV6-3, with 9 positions matching TRBD2. CDR3 length: 15 residues. Losses at the gene ends were 7 bases for V and 7 bases for J; bases not matched to a gene: 11. Germline values: CDR1 MNHEY, CDR2 SVGEGT. CDR3 bases: TGTGCCAGCATTAGTGTAGCGGGAGTGAGGAATGAGCAGTTCTTC. Its translation: CASISVAGVRNEQFF.

Regarding this clonotype: A read error may produce the germline difference seen at one junction end. The gene calls are TRBV27 and TRBJ2-1, with 8 positions matching TRBD2. Germline-derived CDR1 and CDR2 are MNHEY and SMNVEV (reference sequence). CDR3 size: 16 residues. CDR3 residues: CAISSLGGRFYNEQFF. For the CDR3, the DNA is TGTGCCATCAGTTCCCTTGGCGGGAGGTTCTACAATGAGCAGTTCTTC.

This clonotype was detected many times. This sequence joins TRBV12-5 and TRBJ1-1, with a weak D call TRBD1 (5 bases). V lost 1 base, J lost 6 bases, and 15 bases lay in between. Germline lookup yields CDR1 LGHNT and CDR2 FRNRAP. The CDR3 totals 15 residues. The CDR3 bases are TGTGCTAGTGGTTTGGACGCCTTGGGGGTCCCTGAAGCTTTCTTT. Residues: CASGLDALGVPEAFF.

This clonotype showed up many times. Germline is not matched at one junction end, which may reflect a read error. The V and J genes are TRBV4-3 and TRBJ1-2; TRBD1 matches at 10 bases. The length of the CDR3 is 14 residues. Germline V gene sequence: CDR1 LGHNA, CDR2 YSLEER. CDR3 sequence: CTSSQGDRGGGYTF. In DNA, the CDR3 is TGCACCAGCAGCCAAGGGGACAGGGGTGGAGGCTACACCTTC.

With regard to this clonotype: At one end the junction does not follow the germline gene, possibly because of a read error. CDR3 sequence reads: CASSFGASVNTIYF. CDR3 coding DNA: TGCGCCAGCAGCTTTGGCGCCTCTGTAAACACCATATATTTT. This chain uses TRBV5-1 with TRBJ1-3, with D uncertain. In germline, CDR1 is SGHRS, CDR2 YFSETQ. This CDR3 spans 14 amino acids.

The sample holds many counts of this clonotype. The rearrangement joins TRBV9 to TRBJ2-3, with D unresolved. The length of the CDR3 is 13 residues. Germline CDR1 reads SGDLS; CDR2 reads YYNGEE. Trimming removed 3 bases from V and 5 bases from J, with 10 bases in between. The CDR3 is CASSASPGDTQYF. CDR3 coding DNA: TGTGCCAGCAGCGCATCCCCCGGAGATACGCAGTATTTT.

Details on this clonotype: A much larger clonotype is one base distant, so this may be a read error. V and J are TRBV7-9 and TRBJ2-5; no reliable D call. This CDR3 is 12 amino acids long. The germline V gene has CDR1 SEHNR and CDR2 FQNEAQ (reference sequence). Here the CDR3 reads CASSLSAENQYF. The CDR3 DNA follows: TGTGCCAGCAGCTTATCGGCGGAGAACCAGTACTTC.

This clonotype has ten or more counts. The J gene is TRBJ2-3, the V gene TRBV7-2; 13 bases are shared with TRBD2. The CDR3 has 19 residues. V gave up 6 bases and J gave up 6 bases; unmatched junction bases: 18. From germline, CDR1 is SGHTA and CDR2 FQGNSA. CDR3 loop: CASRGTSGKEDTTLDTQYF. CDR3 nucleotides: TGTGCCAGCAGGGGGACTAGCGGGAAGGAGGACACCACGCTGGATACGCAGTATTTT.

This chain connects TRBV7-2 to TRBJ2-7; D gene uncertain. Trimming removed 5 bases from V and 2 bases from J, with 19 bases in between. Germline V gene lookup returns CDR1 SGHTA and CDR2 FQGNSA. The CDR3 runs 16 residues. The CDR3 here is CASSALYRYGTYEQYF. CDR3 coding DNA: TGTGCCAGCAGCGCCCTATACCGGTACGGAACCTACGAGCAGTACTTC.

This clonotype is medium-sized. The chain links TRBV27 to TRBJ2-7; TRBD1 aligns across 11 bases. Germline V lookup: CDR1 MNHEY, CDR2 SMNVEV (reference sequence). Trimming removed 6 bases from V and 3 bases from J; junction bases left unmatched: 10. The CDR3 sequence is 16 residues long. The CDR3 sequence: CASSQKGTGGVYEQYF. CDR3 bases: TGTGCCAGCAGCCAAAAGGGGACAGGGGGTGTCTACGAGCAGTACTTC.

Note on this clonotype: The junction and the germline gene differ at one end; a read error may be behind it. The gene calls are TRBV6-1 and TRBJ2-7, with D unclear. CDR1 is MNHNS and CDR2 is SASEGT in the germline V gene. The CDR3 is 15 residues long. CDR3 sequence reads: CSSSASGLVSYEQYF. The CDR3 DNA reads TGTTCCAGCAGTGCCTCCGGGCTGGTCTCCTACGAGCAGTACTTC.

This clonotype is labeled as medium-sized. This chain uses TRBV30 with TRBJ1-2; no clear D gene. Trimming removed 4 bases at V and 8 bases at J, with 17 bases between. Looked up from germline, CDR1 is GTSNPN and CDR2 is SVGIG (reference sequence). CDR3 length: 13 residues. DNA for the CDR3: TGTGCCTGGAAAGGGATCCTCCGGACGGGCTACACCTTC. It encodes CAWKGILRTGYTF.

CDR3 protein: CASSLGIEGDGGSTDTQYF. DNA for the CDR3: TGCGCCAGCAGCCTGGGGATAGAGGGAGATGGGGGTAGCACAGATACGCAGTATTTT. The rearrangement links TRBV5-1 to TRBJ2-3; TRBD1 or TRBD2 may be the D gene (5 bases each). Germline CDR1 is SGHRS and CDR2 is YFSETQ. V lost 4 bases, J lost 0 bases, and 24 bases lay in between. This CDR3 has 19 residues.

In its sample, this clonotype is medium-sized (0.01 to 0.1%). CDR3 nucleotide sequence: TGCGCCAGCAGCTACCAAGCGGGAGGCTACAATGAGCAGTTCTTC. Residues: CASSYQAGGYNEQFF. The chain links TRBV5-1 to TRBJ2-1; 9 bases align to TRBD2. The germline V gene has CDR1 SGHRS and CDR2 YFSETQ. This CDR3 is 15 amino acids long. Germline trimming cut 3 bases from V and 3 bases from J; bases unmatched to any gene: 4.

This clonotype occurred once. The rearrangement uses TRBV20-1 and TRBJ1-2; D remains ambiguous. This CDR3 contains 12 residues. Trimming shortened V by 1 base and J by 3 bases, and 6 bases separated the two germline ends. The V gene's germline CDR1 is DFQATT and CDR2 SNEGSKA (reference sequence). CDR3 region: CSARAPDYGYTF. For the CDR3, the DNA is TGCAGTGCTAGAGCGCCAGACTATGGCTACACCTTC.

A word on this clonotype: This may stem from a read error, because a much larger clone lies one nucleotide away. The CDR3 DNA follows: TGTGCCATCAGCTCGACCCCTAGCAACATTCAGTACTTC. The encoded protein is CAISSTPSNIQYF. This chain uses TRBV7-2 with TRBJ2-4; perhaps TRBD2 as D (5 bases). The germline CDR1 and CDR2 sequences are SGHTA and FQGNSA. The CDR3 extends over 13 amino acids.

Many counts were recorded for this clonotype. The V gene is TRBV12-3 or TRBV12-4, the J gene TRBJ1-1; 9 nucleotides line up with TRBD1. The CDR3 consists of 18 residues. The junction had 17 bases not matched to a gene; V was cut back by 5 bases and J by 4 bases. The CDR3 region is CASSPDTLDRGAGTEAFF. The DNA for the CDR3 is TGTGCCAGCAGTCCAGATACTTTAGACAGGGGGGCGGGCACTGAAGCTTTCTTT.

Of note for this clonotype: One base separates it from a far larger clone, so it is likely a read error. The gene calls are TRBV6-4 and TRBJ2-6; perhaps TRBD1 as D (5 bases). This CDR3 is 15 amino acids long. Germline V gene lookup returns CDR1 MRHNA and CDR2 SNTAGT. CDR3 nucleotide sequence: TGTGCCAGCAGTAGGGGTTCCTCTGGGGCCGACGTCCTGACTTTC. It encodes CASSRGSSGADVLTF.

This clonotype has ten or more counts. V gene TRBV3-1 combines with J gene TRBJ2-4, with D possibly matching TRBD2 (6 bases). Trimming pared 7 bases from V and 3 bases from J, leaving 19 bases between. Germline values: CDR1 LGHDT, CDR2 YNNKEL (reference sequence). CDR3 length: 16 residues. CDR3 residues: CASTGGREVLKNIQYF. In DNA form, the CDR3 reads TGTGCCAGCACCGGTGGCAGGGAGGTTCTCAAAAACATTCAGTACTTC.

There are many counts of this clonotype. V is TRBV9 and J is TRBJ2-3; TRBD2 might be the D (6 bases). The CDR3 runs to 15 residues. In germline, CDR1 is SGDLS, CDR2 YYNGEE. The V and J ends lost 5 bases and 0 bases respectively, with 13 bases between them. For the CDR3, the DNA is TGTGCCAGCAGTGAAAGCGGGTCTAGCACAGATACGCAGTATTTT. As protein: CASSESGSSTDTQYF.

This chain connects TRBV6-1 to TRBJ1-5; D gene ambiguous. V was cut by 6 bases and J by 3 bases, with 21 bases left in between. This CDR3 spans 17 amino acids. Germline CDR1 MNHNS, CDR2 SASEGT. The CDR3 loop reads CASRPYSGRGDNQPQHF. DNA for the CDR3: TGTGCCAGCAGACCCTACAGTGGGCGGGGAGACAATCAGCCCCAGCATTTT.